This T cell receptor beta chain is drawn from a study of human T cells and chemical hapten exposure. Whole-study context: TCR yields per sample varied, mainly owing to small pooled library volume differences.

This clonotype showed up just a few times. The CDR3 consists of 14 residues. Germline V gene data show CDR1 as SEHNR and CDR2 as FQNEAQ (reference sequence). Trimming removed 5 bases at V and 4 bases at J, with 14 bases between. Each CDR3 protein is one row after TCRdb ran MiXCR on the RACE reads. The data show about 69,000 distinct CDR3 sequences, approximately 10% seen once. The time point was: patch test 2, 6 weeks after DPC sensitization. The sample's treatment: therapeutic diphenylcyclopropenone sensitization with weekly scalp DPC. Blood collection took place prior to placing each patch test. Alopecia patients between 18 and 70 years old and suitable for DPC were used as donors. The template was total RNA from unfractionated whole blood.

Sequencing used whole blood, obtained in connection with sensitization to the hapten diphenylcyclopropenone (DPC). The receptor's source is a woman aged 45-65 years with alopecia areata. Some clones in this sample may be carry-over from other donors' samples. The genes are TRBV7-9 and TRBJ2-5, with D perhaps assigned TRBD1 or TRBD2 (5 bases each). The CDR3: CASSRTTGGETQYF. The DNA for the CDR3 is TGTGCCAGCAGCCGAACTACTGGGGGAGAGACCCAGTACTTC.